The entry that follows covers one T cell receptor beta chain sequence. Germline V gene lookup returns CDR1 LGHDT and CDR2 YNNKEL (reference sequence). Trimming took off 3 bases at V and 6 bases at J, with 13 bases between the two ends. The CDR3 covers 14 residues. This sample was included in a study of blood T cell repertoires in COVID-19. Overall study: Acute-phase and convalescent COVID-19 samples originated in the United States, Italy and Spain.

As processed by the authors: Amplification with reference gene primers provided the estimates of nucleated cell counts. This table comes from immunoSEQ multiplex PCR, and its TCRdb copy is limited to in-frame clones, with some not included. V and J calls and clone size follow that table, whereas D and trimming were derived from the DNA. The sample shows about 150,000 clones, nearly 80% of them seen only once. This TCR came from a man older than 75 with acute or convalescent COVID-19. The sample was peripheral blood. The J gene is TRBJ2-3, the V gene TRBV3-1 (or the pseudogene TRBV3-2); the D gene is possibly TRBD1 (5 bases). The DNA for the CDR3 is TGTGCCAGCAGCCAGTGGGGCCCTGGGGATACGCAGTATTTT. Amino acids: CASSQWGPGDTQYF.